This entry lists 18 T cell receptor beta chains sequenced from one sample in a study of Ad26.COV2.S vaccination and SARS-CoV-2 variants. Treatment described: some 19 received Ad26.COV2.S at low or high dose, single or two shots; 5 received placebo; per-sample allocation not given. Sampling was done on day 63 after the first vaccine or placebo injection. The method was immunoSEQ multiplex PCR; TCRdb's version includes in-frame clones alone and lacks a portion of them. The repertoire has about 480,000 clones, around 88% of them found once; the top ten carry about 13%. This material consisted of peripheral blood, taken in a trial of Ad26.COV2.S vaccine versus placebo. These receptors were taken from a person between 18 and 59 years old who received the Ad26.COV2.S COVID-19 vaccine or a placebo.

The V and J genes are TRBV10-3 and TRBJ2-5; 8 bases line up with TRBD2. The CDR3 spans 15 residues. V lost 0 bases and J lost 4; bases outside the gene matches: 4. Germline assignment: CDR1 ENHRY and CDR2 SYGVKD. CDR3 sequence: CAISESGLAGETQYF. DNA for the CDR3: TGTGCCATCAGTGAGTCGGGGCTAGCGGGAGAGACCCAGTACTTC.

The chain has TRBV20-1 and TRBJ2-1, with 8 bases identical to TRBD1. The CDR3 spans 10 residues. The germline gives CDR1 DFQATT, CDR2 SNEGSKA (reference sequence). V dropped 7 bases and J dropped 8; count of bases not matched to a gene: 1. DNA of the CDR3: TGCAGTGTACAGGGGGATGAGCAGTTCTTC. It specifies CSVQGDEQFF.

The V and J genes are TRBV2 and TRBJ1-2; a possible D gene is TRBD1 (6 bases). Germline CDR1 and CDR2: SNHLY and FYNNEI. Trimming left V 4 bases short and J 6 bases short, with 15 bases between. The CDR3 has 14 amino acids. CDR3 in DNA: TGTGCCAGCAGTGGATCAGTCAGGGGAGATGGCTACACCTTC. The encoded protein is CASSGSVRGDGYTF. The entire variable domain, with the rest obtained from reference TRBV2 and TRBJ1-2, is as follows: EPEVTQTPSHQVTQMGQEVILRCVPISNHLYFYWYRQILGQKVEFLVSFYNNEISEKSEIFDDQFSVERPDGSNFTLKIRSTKLEDSAMYFCASSGSVRGDGYTFGSGTRLTVV.

Here the CDR3 DNA reads TGTGCCAGCAGCTCACAGGGTGGCTATTACAATGAGCAGTTCTTC. Translating it yields CASSSQGGYYNEQFF. The chain is built from TRBV7-9 and TRBJ2-1; D might be TRBD1 (6 bases). The germline V and J ends were trimmed by 4 bases and 4 bases, with 14 bases remaining between them. CDR1 SEHNR and CDR2 FQNEAQ come from the germline V gene (reference sequence). The CDR3 runs 15 residues.

The CDR3 region has the DNA TGTGCCAGCAGCTTAACCCCATTCTACAATGAGCAGTTCTTC. Amino acids: CASSLTPFYNEQFF. The chain uses TRBV11-3 and TRBJ2-1; D remains ambiguous. CDR1 is SGHNT and CDR2 is YENEEA in the germline V gene. The CDR3 has 14 residues. The V end was cut by 2 bases, the J end by 3 bases, with 8 bases between.

This chain connects TRBV11-2 to TRBJ2-3, with D possibly being TRBD1 or TRBD2 (5 bases each). Deletions cut 6 bases from V and 2 bases from J, with 21 bases between. This CDR3 has 17 residues. The germline gives CDR1 SGHAT, CDR2 FQNNGV. The CDR3 DNA follows: TGTGCCAGCAGTCGCCGGGGCGGGCTACTAAACACAGATACGCAGTATTTT. Translating gives CASSRRGGLLNTDTQYF.

This chain joins TRBV11-2 and TRBJ1-2, with 10 bases fitting TRBD1. Germline V lookup: CDR1 SGHAT, CDR2 FQNNGV. V lost 1 base, J lost 8 bases, and 7 bases stayed unmatched. The CDR3 runs 15 residues. CDR3 residues: CASSLAGTGVSGYTF. The CDR3 coding sequence is TGTGCCAGCAGCTTAGCCGGGACAGGGGTCAGCGGCTACACCTTC.

This chain joins TRBV7-2 and TRBJ2-7; 13 nucleotides align to TRBD2. V trimming: 5 bases; J trimming: 6 bases; junction bases outside the gene matches: 7. The CDR3 covers 15 residues. Germline assignment: CDR1 SGHTA and CDR2 FQGNSA. CDR3 amino acids: CASSRGLAGDGEQYF. The CDR3, as DNA: TGTGCCAGCAGCCGCGGACTAGCGGGAGATGGCGAGCAGTACTTC.

The chain recombines TRBV27 with TRBJ2-1; D might be TRBD2 (6 bases). CDR3 size: 16 residues. With 4 bases removed from V and 0 bases from J, the gap between germline ends came to 13 bases. Germline CDR1 and CDR2: MNHEY and SMNVEV (reference sequence). CDR3 DNA sequence: TGTGCCAGCAGTTCTCTGGGTAGCGGCTCCTACAATGAGCAGTTCTTC. Protein product: CASSSLGSGSYNEQFF.

The table lists this clone with a few counts. CDR3: CASSLTRGQFDEQFF. The CDR3 DNA is TGTGCCAGCAGCTTAACCAGGGGCCAATTTGACGAGCAGTTCTTC. The chain has TRBV7-9 and TRBJ2-1, with D possibly being TRBD1 (6 bases). Germline values: CDR1 SEHNR, CDR2 FQNEAQ (reference sequence). V was cut by 2 bases and J by 10 bases, with 18 bases left in between. The CDR3 is made up of 15 amino acids.

The chain joins TRBV7-9 to TRBJ2-7; the D is unclear. Trimming left V 3 bases short and J 0 bases short, with 12 bases between. The CDR3 length is 15 residues. CDR1 and CDR2 from the germline V gene are SEHNR and FQNEAQ (reference sequence). CDR3 sequence (DNA): TGTGCCAGCAGCTTGGGCACTACCGCCTCCTACGAGCAGTACTTC. It is translated as CASSLGTTASYEQYF.

The chain recombines TRBV7-2 with TRBJ1-1; no clear D gene. The CDR3 consists of 16 residues. Trimming left V 2 bases short and J 1 base short, with 14 bases between. Germline V CDR1 and CDR2: SGHTA, FQGNSA. The CDR3 region is CASSLRGRWGNTEAFF. In DNA, the CDR3 is TGTGCCAGCAGCTTAAGAGGGAGATGGGGGAACACTGAAGCTTTCTTT.

This chain connects TRBV5-1 to TRBJ2-1, with 8 bases matching TRBD2. In germline, CDR1 is SGHRS, CDR2 YFSETQ. This CDR3 has 14 residues. J was trimmed by 6 bases and V by 1 base; bases with no gene match: 3. The CDR3 sequence: CASSLPGTSNEQFF. The CDR3 DNA follows: TGCGCCAGCAGCTTGCCCGGGACTAGCAATGAGCAGTTCTTC.

The genes are TRBV7-2 and TRBJ2-3, with D uncertain. The CDR3 consists of 11 residues. V was pared by 5 bases and J by 3 bases, with 3 bases between. CDR1 SGHTA and CDR2 FQGNSA come from the germline V gene. The DNA for the CDR3 is TGTGCCAGCAGCCGTACAGATACGCAGTATTTT. This sequence encodes CASSRTDTQYF.

The CDR3: CSASNAGWPGYTF. The CDR3 DNA is TGCAGTGCTAGTAACGCAGGGTGGCCTGGCTACACCTTC. J is TRBJ1-2 and V is TRBV20-1; D is possibly TRBD1 (5 bases). Trimming took off 3 bases at V and 7 bases at J, with 15 bases between the two ends. Germline loops: CDR1 DFQATT, CDR2 SNEGSKA (reference sequence). The CDR3 contains 13 residues.

The chain has TRBV7-3 and TRBJ2-5, with TRBD1 matching 7 bases. The CDR3 sequence is 13 residues long. J was trimmed by 2 bases and V by 5 bases; bases with no gene match: 2. Germline loops: CDR1 SGHTA, CDR2 FQGTGA. The CDR3 region is CASSPQGQETQYF. The CDR3 bases are TGTGCCAGCAGCCCACAGGGGCAAGAGACCCAGTACTTC.

V is TRBV19 and J is TRBJ2-1; no firm D call. Germline values: CDR1 LNHDA, CDR2 SQIVND (reference sequence). V was pared by 5 bases and J by 4 bases, with 15 bases between. The CDR3 covers 15 residues. The CDR3 nucleotides are TGTGCCAGTAGTTACAACAACCCAAGGTACAATGAGCAGTTCTTC. As protein: CASSYNNPRYNEQFF.

The chain combines TRBV29-1 with TRBJ2-7; D gene uncertain. This CDR3 is built from 12 residues. V was shortened by 6 bases and J by 1 base, with 10 bases between the two germline ends. CDR1 and CDR2 (germline): SQVTM, ANQGSEA. CDR3 DNA: TGCAGCGTGTGGCAAGGGTCCTACGAGCAGTACTTC. This gives the protein CSVWQGSYEQYF.